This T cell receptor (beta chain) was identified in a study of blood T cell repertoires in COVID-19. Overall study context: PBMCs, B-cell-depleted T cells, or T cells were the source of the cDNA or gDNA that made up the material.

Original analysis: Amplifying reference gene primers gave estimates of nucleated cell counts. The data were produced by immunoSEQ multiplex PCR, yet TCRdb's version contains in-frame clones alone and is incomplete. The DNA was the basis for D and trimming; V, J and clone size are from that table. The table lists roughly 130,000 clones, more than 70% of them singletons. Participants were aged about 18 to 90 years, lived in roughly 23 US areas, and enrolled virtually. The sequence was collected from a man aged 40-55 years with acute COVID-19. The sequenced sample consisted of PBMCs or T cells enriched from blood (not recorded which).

The CDR3 loop is CASSATGQVEAFF. CDR3 bases: TGTGCCAGCAGCGCGACAGGGCAAGTAGAAGCTTTCTTT. This chain connects TRBV12-3 or TRBV12-4 to TRBJ1-1, with TRBD1 identical over 7 bases. The CDR3 sequence is 13 residues long. V trimming: 6 bases; J trimming: 8 bases; junction bases outside the gene matches: 9.